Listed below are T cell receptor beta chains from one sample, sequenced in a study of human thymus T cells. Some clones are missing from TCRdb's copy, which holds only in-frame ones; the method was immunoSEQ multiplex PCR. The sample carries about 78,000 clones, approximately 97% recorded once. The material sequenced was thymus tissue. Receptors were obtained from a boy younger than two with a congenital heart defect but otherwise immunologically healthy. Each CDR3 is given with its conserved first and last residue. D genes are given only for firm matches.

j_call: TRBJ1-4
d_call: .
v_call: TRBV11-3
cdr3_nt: TGTGCCAGCAGTCACATCCGGTGGCAGGGAGGCGAAAAACTGTTTTTT
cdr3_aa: CASSHIRWQGGEKLFF

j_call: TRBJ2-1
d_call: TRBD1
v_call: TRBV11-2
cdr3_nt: TGTGCCAGCAGCTTAGGGGTGACAGGGGGCCATAATGAGCAGTTCTTC
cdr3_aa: CASSLGVTGGHNEQFF

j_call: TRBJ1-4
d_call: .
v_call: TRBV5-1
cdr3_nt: TGCGCCAGCAGCTTGCAGGGTAATGAAAAACTGTTTTTT
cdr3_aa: CASSLQGNEKLFF

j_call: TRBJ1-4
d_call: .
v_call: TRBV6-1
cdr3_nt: TGTGCCAGCAGCCGGGACACCAAAGAGACTGAAAAACTGTTTTTT
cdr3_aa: CASSRDTKETEKLFF

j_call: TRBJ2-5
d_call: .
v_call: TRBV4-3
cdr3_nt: TGCGCCAGCAGCCACCGGACGCTCGGGGACCTTCAGGAGACCCAGTACTTC
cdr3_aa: CASSHRTLGDLQETQYF

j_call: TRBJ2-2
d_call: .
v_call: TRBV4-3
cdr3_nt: TGCGCCAGCAGCCAAGTGAGGGGGGCAGGAAGGGGCACCGGGGAGCTGTTTTTT
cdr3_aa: CASSQVRGAGRGTGELFF

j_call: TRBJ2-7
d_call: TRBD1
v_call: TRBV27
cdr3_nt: TGTGCCAGCAGTCCCACAGGGGTCCTTTACGAGCAGTACTTC
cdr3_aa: CASSPTGVLYEQYF

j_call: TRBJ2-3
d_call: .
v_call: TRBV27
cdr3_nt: TGTGCCAGCAGGAGGAGACTTTCCCACACAGATACGCAGTATTTT
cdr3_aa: CASRRRLSHTDTQYF

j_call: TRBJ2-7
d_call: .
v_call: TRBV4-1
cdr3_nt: TGCGCCAGCAGCCAAGTATGGGGACTTCCTCAGGGGCTCTACGAGCAGTACTTC
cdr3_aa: CASSQVWGLPQGLYEQYF

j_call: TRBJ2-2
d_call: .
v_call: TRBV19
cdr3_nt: TGTGCCAGTAGTACAGGGAGAGCTAGCACGAACACCGGGGAGCTGTTTTTT
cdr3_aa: CASSTGRASTNTGELFF

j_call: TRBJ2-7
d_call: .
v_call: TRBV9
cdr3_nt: TGTGCCAGCAGCGTAGCGGGACACCCTCTTTACGAGCAGTACTTC
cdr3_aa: CASSVAGHPLYEQYF

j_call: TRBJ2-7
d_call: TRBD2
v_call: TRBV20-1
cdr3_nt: TGCAGTGCCGATGGGACTACCGAGCAGTACTTC
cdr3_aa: CSADGTTEQYF

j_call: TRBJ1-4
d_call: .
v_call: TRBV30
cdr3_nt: TGTGCCTGGACCTGGGCCCCTGAGGACGAAAAACTGTTTTTT
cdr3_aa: CAWTWAPEDEKLFF

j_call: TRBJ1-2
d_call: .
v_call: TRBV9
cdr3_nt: TGTGCCAGCAGCGCCCTAGGGAAATATGGCTACACCTTC
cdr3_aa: CASSALGKYGYTF

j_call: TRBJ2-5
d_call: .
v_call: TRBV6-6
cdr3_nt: TGTGCCAGCAGTCCCGGCGGGTGGGAGACCCAGTACTTC
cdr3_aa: CASSPGGWETQYF

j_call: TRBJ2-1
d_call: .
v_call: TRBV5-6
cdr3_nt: TGTGCCAGCAGCTTCCGAACTGGATTCTTC
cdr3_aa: CASSFRTGFF

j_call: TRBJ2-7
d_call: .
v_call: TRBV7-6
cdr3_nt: TGTGCCAGCAGCTTTGGAAGGTCCTACGAGCAGTACTTC
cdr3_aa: CASSFGRSYEQYF

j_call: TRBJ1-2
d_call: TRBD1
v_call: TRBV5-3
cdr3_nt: TGTGCCAGAAGCACAGGGGGCTTCTATGGCTACACCTTC
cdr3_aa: CARSTGGFYGYTF

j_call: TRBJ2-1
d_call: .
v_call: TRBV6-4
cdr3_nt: TGTGCCAGCGGCCCTCCCGGGAGCTCCTACAATGAGCAGTTCTTC
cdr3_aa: CASGPPGSSYNEQFF

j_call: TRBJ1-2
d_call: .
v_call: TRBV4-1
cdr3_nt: TGCGCCAGCAGCCAAGCGGAGAAAACAGTAGGAATTAATGGCTACACCTTC
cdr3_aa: CASSQAEKTVGINGYTF

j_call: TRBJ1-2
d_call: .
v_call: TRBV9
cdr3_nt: TGTGCCAGCAGCGTAGGAAGAGGCCTCAGGGACTATGGCTACACCTTC
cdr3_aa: CASSVGRGLRDYGYTF

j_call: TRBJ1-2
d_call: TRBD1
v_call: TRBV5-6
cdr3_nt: TGTGCCAGCACCCGGAGGGGCTGGGACAGGGGCCTAGGAAGTGGCTACACCTTC
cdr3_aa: CASTRRGWDRGLGSGYTF

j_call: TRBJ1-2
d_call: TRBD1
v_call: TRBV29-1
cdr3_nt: TGCAGCGTACCGCCGGGACAGGGGCGTAACTATGGCTACACCTTC
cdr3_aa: CSVPPGQGRNYGYTF

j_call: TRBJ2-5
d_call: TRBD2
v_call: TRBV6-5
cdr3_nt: TGTGCCAGCAGGCTAGGCGGGGGACTCTCAGGGACCCAGTACTTC
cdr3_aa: CASRLGGGLSGTQYF

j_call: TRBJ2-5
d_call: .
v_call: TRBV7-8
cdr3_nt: TGTGCCAGCAGCCCCCTAGCGCGATTTCGGGAGACCCAGTACTTC
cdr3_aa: CASSPLARFRETQYF

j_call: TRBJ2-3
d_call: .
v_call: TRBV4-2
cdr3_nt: TGTGCCAGCAGCCAAGATCAGGTAGGAGGCAGACACACAGATACGCAGTATTTT
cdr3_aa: CASSQDQVGGRHTDTQYF

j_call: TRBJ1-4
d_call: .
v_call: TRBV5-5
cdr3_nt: TGTGCCAGCAGCTTGAAGGTCGATGCAACTAATGAAAAACTGTTTTTT
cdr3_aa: CASSLKVDATNEKLFF

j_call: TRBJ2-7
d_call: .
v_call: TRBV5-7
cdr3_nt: TGTGCCAGCAGCCGTCCGGGGACATCTCCTTACGAGCAGTACTTC
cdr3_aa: CASSRPGTSPYEQYF

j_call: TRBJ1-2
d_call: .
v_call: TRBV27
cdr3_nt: TGTGCCAGCAGTACCCTCATTGCGAGTGTAGGGGCCTATGGCTACACCTTC
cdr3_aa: CASSTLIASVGAYGYTF

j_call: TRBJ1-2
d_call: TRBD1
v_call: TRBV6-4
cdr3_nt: TGTGCCAGCAGTGACGGCATAGGGGGCGTCGGGGGCTACACCTTC
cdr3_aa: CASSDGIGGVGGYTF

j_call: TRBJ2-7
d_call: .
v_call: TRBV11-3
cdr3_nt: TGTGCCAGCAGCTTAAGTTCAGGACACGAGCAGTACTTC
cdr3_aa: CASSLSSGHEQYF